This T cell receptor beta chain stems from a study of blood T cell repertoires in COVID-19. Study overall: The United States, Italy and Spain were the sources of the acute and convalescent COVID-19 samples. In each case, the material was cDNA or gDNA derived from T cells, B-cell-depleted T cells, or PBMCs.

Per the study methods: Cell counts per sample came from amplifying reference gene primers. The assay was immunoSEQ multiplex PCR, and TCRdb's table has in-frame clones only and misses some. From that table come the V and J calls and clone size; the DNA was used to work out D and trimming. The table shows some 150,000 clones, with 80% occurring only once. The V end lost 3 bases, the J end lost 2 bases, and 15 bases lay between the germline ends. Germline-derived CDR1 and CDR2 are LGHNA and YSLEER. The CDR3 has 16 amino acids. The J gene is TRBJ2-3, the V gene TRBV4-3; D gene unclear. This receptor was identified in a man aged 55 to 69 with active or convalescent COVID-19. Sequences were obtained from peripheral blood. The CDR3 coding sequence is TGCGCCAGCAGCCACTCCGAGTTGGCGGACACAGATACGCAGTATTTT. Protein sequence: CASSHSELADTDTQYF.